The 24 T cell receptor beta chains listed next were all sequenced from one sample in a study of blood T cell repertoires in COVID-19. The table came from immunoSEQ multiplex PCR; TCRdb's copy has only in-frame clones and leaves some out. The sample has about half a million clones, roughly 88% seen once. The sequencing input was peripheral blood. The source of these receptors is a human donor in a cohort sampled during active COVID-19.

The CDR3 DNA reads TGTGCCAGCTCACCGGGTGGGGCTAATCAGCCCCAGCATTTT. Protein product: CASSPGGANQPQHF. The chain carries TRBV18 and TRBJ1-5, with D tentatively TRBD1 (5 bases). V shed 3 bases and J shed 4 bases, with 10 bases lying between them. Germline V gene data show CDR1 as KGHSH and CDR2 as LQKENI. The CDR3 runs to 14 residues.

This chain links TRBV19 with TRBJ2-2, with 8 positions matching TRBD2. Trimming at V came to 3 bases and at J to 0 bases, leaving 3 bases not matched to a gene. The CDR3 contains 16 residues. Per the germline V gene, CDR1 is LNHDA and CDR2 is SQIVND (reference sequence). This CDR3 is CASSMLTSANTGELFF. CDR3 DNA: TGTGCCAGTAGTATGCTGACTAGCGCGAACACCGGGGAGCTGTTTTTT.

The rearrangement uses TRBV7-3 and TRBJ1-1, with D perhaps matching TRBD1 (5 bases). The CDR3 is made up of 15 amino acids. V shed 4 bases and J shed 1 base, with 13 bases lying between them. Germline CDR1 is SGHTA and CDR2 is FQGTGA. The CDR3 DNA is TGTGCCAGCAGCTCTTCGACAGTTCCGAACACTGAAGCTTTCTTT. Protein: CASSSSTVPNTEAFF.

V and J are TRBV5-1 and TRBJ2-7; TRBD2 aligns across 10 bases. After removal of 3 bases from V and 7 bases from J, the junction contained 19 bases not matched to a gene. This CDR3 spans 18 amino acids. Per the germline V gene, CDR1 is SGHRS and CDR2 is YFSETQ. CDR3 nucleotides: TGCGCCAGCAGCTCCGCCGGGGGGCTAGCGGGAGAACTACTGGAGCAGTACTTC. Its translation: CASSSAGGLAGELLEQYF.

V gene TRBV5-8 combines with J gene TRBJ1-5, with 8 bases fitting TRBD1. The ends lost 3 bases at V and 0 bases at J; junction bases unmatched: 8. The CDR3 has 17 residues. CDR1 is SGHTS and CDR2 is YDEGEE in the germline V gene. This CDR3 is CASSSDRAKDSNQPQHF. For the CDR3, the DNA is TGTGCCAGCAGCTCGGACAGGGCCAAGGATAGCAATCAGCCCCAGCATTTT. Full variable domain (remainder filled in from reference TRBV5-8 and TRBJ1-5): EAGVTQSPTHLIKTRGQQATLRCSPISGHTSVYWYQQALGLGLQFLLWYDEGEERNRGNFPPRFSGRQFPNYSSELNVNALELEDSALYLCASSSDRAKDSNQPQHFGDGTRLSIL.

The chain is built from TRBV11-2 and TRBJ1-2; D is ambiguous. The CDR3 loop spans 12 amino acids. Germline V gives CDR1 SGHAT, CDR2 FQNNGV. The V gene lost 1 base and the J gene lost 10 bases, with 10 bases spanning the gap. CDR3 protein: CASSLGLPPYTF. CDR3 coding DNA: TGTGCCAGCAGCTTAGGACTCCCGCCCTACACCTTC. Combining the CDR3 with reference TRBV11-2 and TRBJ1-2 gives the whole variable domain EAGVAQSPRYKIIEKRQSVAFWCNPISGHATLYWYQQILGQGPKLLIQFQNNGVVDDSQLPKDRFSAERLKGVDSTLKIQPAKLEDSAVYLCASSLGLPPYTFGSGTRLTVV.

To note about this clone: The same CDR3 also results from other DNA sequences found in this sample. The rearrangement links TRBV5-4 to TRBJ2-5; tentatively, D is TRBD2 (5 bases). The germline V gene has CDR1 SGHNT and CDR2 YYREEE (reference sequence). V was trimmed by 2 bases and J by 2 bases, leaving 7 bases between them. This CDR3 comprises 13 residues. The DNA for the CDR3 is TGTGCCAGCAGCTTTCGGGATCAAGAGACCCAGTACTTC. Protein: CASSFRDQETQYF.

This chain links TRBV28 with TRBJ2-7; 14 bases map to TRBD2. CDR1 MDHEN and CDR2 SYDVKM come from the germline V gene. The V gene end was trimmed by 6 bases and the J gene end by 6 bases; junction bases not matched to a gene: 7. This CDR3 has 15 amino acids. The CDR3 loop is CASSQGTSGRGEQYF. In DNA, the CDR3 is TGTGCCAGCAGCCAAGGGACTAGCGGGAGAGGCGAGCAGTACTTC.

V is TRBV30 and J is TRBJ1-5; 11 bases line up with TRBD1. The CDR3 runs to 14 residues. Germline CDR1 is GTSNPN and CDR2 is SVGIG (reference sequence). Trimming at V came to 2 bases and at J to 5 bases, leaving 2 bases not matched to a gene. CDR3 sequence: CAWSPGQGDQPQHF. The DNA for the CDR3 is TGTGCCTGGAGTCCGGGACAGGGGGATCAGCCCCAGCATTTT.

The J gene is TRBJ1-6, the V gene TRBV4-1, with D possibly TRBD1 on 5 matching bases. There are 15 residues in the CDR3. V lost 11 bases and J 6 bases, leaving 20 bases between the germline ends. Germline CDR1 MGHRA, CDR2 YSYEKL. CDR3 nucleotide sequence: TGCGCCGGATCTGCGGGGAGAGGGGTTAATTCACCCCTCCACTTT. The encoded protein is CAGSAGRGVNSPLHF.

The rearrangement joins TRBV19 to TRBJ1-2, with D unresolved. The CDR3 contains 13 residues. The V end lost 6 bases, the J end lost 0 bases, and 8 bases lay between the germline ends. Germline CDR1 reads LNHDA; CDR2 reads SQIVND (reference sequence). CDR3 DNA sequence: TGTGCCAGTAGGCGGCCGGCTAACTATGGCTACACCTTC. Translated, it gives CASRRPANYGYTF. Based on the CDR3 plus reference TRBV19 and TRBJ1-2, the full variable domain is DGGITQSPKYLFRKEGQNVTLSCEQNLNHDAMYWYRQDPGQGLRLIYYSQIVNDFQKGDIAEGYSVSREKKESFPLTVTSAQKNPTAFYLCASRRPANYGYTFGSGTRLTVV.

In the case of this clone: Its ends do not fully match the called genes, so a read error is possible. The genes are TRBV7-7 and TRBJ1-6; D is undetermined. Germline-derived CDR1 and CDR2 are SSHAT and FNYEAQ (reference sequence). CDR3 length equals 14 residues. In nucleotides, the CDR3 is TGTGCTAGCAGCTTAAGTACCCGGGGTTCACCCCTCCACTTT. The encoded protein is CASSLSTRGSPLHF.

The J gene is TRBJ2-2, the V gene TRBV7-2, with 8 bases aligning to TRBD1. J gave up 6 bases and V 6 bases, and 15 bases lay outside the gene matches. Germline V CDR1 and CDR2: SGHTA, FQGNSA. The CDR3 sequence is 17 residues long. CDR3 sequence: CASSPALRGTGSGELFF. In nucleotides, the CDR3 is TGTGCCAGCAGTCCTGCTCTCCGGGGGACAGGATCCGGGGAGCTGTTTTTT.

Regarding this clone: The conserved phenylalanine or tryptophan normally closing the CDR3 is absent here, so this likely arose from a read error. The limits of the CDR3 on the DNA are not certain, so only TCRdb's listed CDR3 is given. CDR3: CAWSVLRGFGG. V and J are TRBV30 and TRBJ1-5. Termini included, the CDR3 measures 11 amino acids. The V gene's germline CDR1 is GTSNPN and CDR2 SVGIG (reference sequence).

The gene calls are TRBV6-1 and TRBJ1-1; 7 bases map to TRBD1. The V and J ends lost 0 bases and 4 bases, in that order; junction bases with no gene match: 11. The length of the CDR3 is 17 residues. Germline CDR1 and CDR2: MNHNS and SASEGT. The CDR3 spells CASSEARERGRGTEAFF. Written as DNA, the CDR3 is TGTGCCAGCAGTGAAGCCCGGGAAAGGGGGCGAGGCACTGAAGCTTTCTTT.

The chain employs TRBV28 and TRBJ2-7; D might be TRBD1 (6 bases). Trimming took 6 bases from V and 3 from J, leaving 15 bases between them. Germline-derived CDR1 and CDR2 are MDHEN and SYDVKM. The CDR3 is 14 residues long. The CDR3 is CASSLERGGYEQYF. CDR3 nucleotide sequence: TGTGCCAGCAGCTTGGAACGAGGGGGCTACGAGCAGTACTTC.

The chain is built from TRBV19 and TRBJ2-1; 12 bases align to TRBD2. The junction had 18 bases not matched to a gene; V was cut back by 7 bases and J by 11 bases. CDR3 length: 17 residues. Germline loops: CDR1 LNHDA, CDR2 SQIVND (reference sequence). CDR3 in amino acids: CASTSSLAGGPAVQQFF. The DNA for the CDR3 is TGTGCCAGTACATCCTCGCTAGCGGGAGGGCCGGCTGTTCAGCAGTTCTTC.

A single count supports this clone. The chain couples TRBV5-6 to TRBJ1-4; the D is unclear. The CDR3 contains 14 residues. Trimming pared 4 bases from V and 8 bases from J, leaving 15 bases between. Looked up from germline, CDR1 is SGHDT and CDR2 is YYEEEE. The CDR3 region has the DNA TGTGCCAGCAGCATCGGAGGCCCGGGCGAAAAACTGTTTTTT. Encoded protein: CASSIGGPGEKLFF.

V usage is TRBV6-5 and J usage is TRBJ2-7; 7 nucleotides line up with TRBD1. Germline V gene sequence: CDR1 MNHEY, CDR2 SVGAGI. The trim removed 0 bases at V and 6 bases at J, leaving 5 bases unmatched. CDR3 size: 14 residues. The CDR3 nucleotides read TGTGCCAGCAGTTACTCCCAGGGGGTTGGCGAGCAGTACTTC. Residues: CASSYSQGVGEQYF.

The sample holds a few counts of this clone. The V and J genes are TRBV7-8 and TRBJ1-2; D is perhaps TRBD1 (5 bases). Trimming took 1 base from V and 5 from J, leaving 5 bases between them. The germline CDR1 and CDR2 sequences are SGHVS and FQNEAQ. The CDR3 consists of 12 residues. CDR3 nucleotide sequence: TGTGCCAGCAGCTTAGAGGGGTATGGCTACACCTTC. Its translation: CASSLEGYGYTF.

The rearrangement links TRBV29-1 to TRBJ2-5, with 10 bases identical to TRBD1. Germline lookup yields CDR1 SQVTM and CDR2 ANQGSEA. The CDR3 is 15 amino acids. The V gene end was trimmed by 6 bases and the J gene end by 2 bases; junction bases not matched to a gene: 9. The DNA of the CDR3 is TGCAGCGTGGACGCGCAGGGACAGGGGCAAGAGACCCAGTACTTC. Its translation: CSVDAQGQGQETQYF. Supplemented by reference TRBV29-1 and TRBJ2-5, the full variable domain reads SAVISQKPSRDICQRGTSLTIQCQVDSQVTMMFWYRQQPGQSLTLIATANQGSEATYESGFVIDKFPISRPNLTFSTLTVSNMSPEDSSIYLCSVDAQGQGQETQYFGPGTRLLVL.

The J gene is TRBJ2-3, the V gene TRBV30, with TRBD2 matching 11 bases. This CDR3 has 16 amino acids. With 2 bases clipped from V and 6 bases from J, the junction kept 10 bases outside the gene matches. CDR1 and CDR2 (germline): GTSNPN, SVGIG (reference sequence). CDR3 coding DNA: TGTGCCTGGAGTTTCGCGTTAGCGGGAGGGCCTGATACGCAGTATTTT. This gives the protein CAWSFALAGGPDTQYF.

The chain combines TRBV7-9 with TRBJ1-1; D possibly corresponds to TRBD1 (5 bases). The CDR3 has 15 residues. Germline lookup yields CDR1 SEHNR and CDR2 FQNEAQ (reference sequence). With 4 bases removed from V and 3 bases from J, the gap between germline ends came to 15 bases. The CDR3 sequence is CASSSPWGRDTEAFF. CDR3 DNA sequence: TGTGCCAGCAGCTCCCCATGGGGGAGGGACACTGAAGCTTTCTTT.

Remarks on this clone: Sequence at one end of the junction differs from germline and may be a read error. The V call is TRBV7-7, the J call TRBJ2-5; tentative D call: TRBD2 (6 bases). Germline V gene data show CDR1 as SSHAT and CDR2 as FNYEAQ (reference sequence). The CDR3 spans 15 residues. The CDR3 DNA reads as TGTGCTAGCAGCCCCAGGATAGCGGAGGGGGAGACCCAGTACTTC. Its translation is CASSPRIAEGETQYF.